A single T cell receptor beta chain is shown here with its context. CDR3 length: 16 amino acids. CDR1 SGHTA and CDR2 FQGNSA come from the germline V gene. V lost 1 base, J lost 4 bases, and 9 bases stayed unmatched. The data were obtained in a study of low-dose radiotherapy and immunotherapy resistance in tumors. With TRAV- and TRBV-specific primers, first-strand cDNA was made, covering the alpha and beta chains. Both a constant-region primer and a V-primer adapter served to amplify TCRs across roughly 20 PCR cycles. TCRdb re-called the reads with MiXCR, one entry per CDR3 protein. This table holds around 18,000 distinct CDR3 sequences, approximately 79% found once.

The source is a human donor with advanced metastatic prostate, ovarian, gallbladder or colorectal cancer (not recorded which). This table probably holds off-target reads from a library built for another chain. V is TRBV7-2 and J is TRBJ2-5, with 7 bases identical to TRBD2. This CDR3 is CASSLVGGQGGETQYF. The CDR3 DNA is TGTGCCAGCAGCTTAGTGGGAGGGCAGGGCGGAGAGACCCAGTACTTC.